This entry lists 21 T cell receptor beta chains sequenced from one sample in a study of identical twins. One entry per CDR3 protein, called by TCRdb with MiXCR from the 5' RACE reads. The sample carries more than 1.5 million distinct CDR3 sequences, 25% to 35% recorded once. Sequenced sample: cord blood. The receptors come from a newborn girl in good health.

J is TRBJ1-2 and V is TRBV27, with 10 bases matching TRBD1. The CDR3 length is 18 residues. V lost 0 bases and J lost 4; bases outside the gene matches: 11. In germline, CDR1 is MNHEY, CDR2 SMNVEV (reference sequence). For the CDR3, the DNA is TGTGCCAGCAGTTTATCGAGAAGGGCGAGGACAGGGGGCTATGGCTACACCTTC. It encodes CASSLSRRARTGGYGYTF.

The rearrangement uses TRBV20-1 and TRBJ1-6; 7 positions match TRBD1. Trimming cost V 1 base and J 8 bases; bases outside gene matches: 2. Germline CDR1 DFQATT, CDR2 SNEGSKA (reference sequence). The CDR3 spans 13 residues. CDR3 bases: TGCAGTGCTAGAGTGACAGGGTATTCACCCCTCCACTTT. The encoded protein is CSARVTGYSPLHF.

This clonotype was seen more than once but under ten times. The CDR3 bases are TGCGCCAGCAGCCAAGTTGGACAGCCCATTAATCAGCCCCAGCATTTT. Protein product: CASSQVGQPINQPQHF. The chain employs TRBV4-1 and TRBJ1-5; D is possibly TRBD1 (6 bases). There are 16 residues in the CDR3. Trimming took 1 base from V and 4 from J, leaving 14 bases between them. Germline V lookup: CDR1 MGHRA, CDR2 YSYEKL.

V is TRBV10-2 and J is TRBJ2-1, with 7 nucleotides matching TRBD1. This CDR3 has 15 residues. The V gene end was trimmed by 3 bases and the J gene end by 2 bases; junction bases not matched to a gene: 4. Germline assignment: CDR1 WSHSY and CDR2 SAAADI. The CDR3 coding sequence is TGCGCCAGCAGTGAAGCCAGGGGGACCTACAATGAGCAGTTCTTC. Protein: CASSEARGTYNEQFF.

This clonotype was observed a handful of times. The chain recombines TRBV12-5 with TRBJ2-3, with 10 bases lining up with TRBD2. V lost 7 bases to trimming and J lost 1 base; unmatched junction nucleotides: 14. Germline-derived CDR1 and CDR2 are LGHNT and FRNRAP. The CDR3 has 18 residues. The DNA of the CDR3 is TGTGCTAGTGACCCCTTTAATCCCGGGACTAGCGGCACAGATACGCAGTATTTT. It specifies CASDPFNPGTSGTDTQYF.

This clonotype was picked up many times. The chain joins TRBV27 to TRBJ1-1; tentative D call: TRBD1 (6 bases). The V and J ends lost 5 bases and 4 bases respectively, with 14 bases between them. The CDR3 has 14 residues. Germline lookup yields CDR1 MNHEY and CDR2 SMNVEV (reference sequence). The CDR3 DNA reads TGTGCCAGCAGTCCGCAGGGGTTGGGCACTGAAGCTTTCTTT. It codes for CASSPQGLGTEAFF.

This clonotype was seen at least ten times. The rearrangement uses TRBV28 and TRBJ2-7, with TRBD2 identical over 9 bases. CDR1 MDHEN and CDR2 SYDVKM come from the germline V gene. The CDR3 loop spans 13 amino acids. The V segment lost 5 bases and the J segment 4 bases; nucleotides outside the gene matches: 3. The CDR3 nucleotides are TGTGCCAGCAGTAGCGGGAGGTTTTACGAGCAGTACTTC. It yields the protein CASSSGRFYEQYF.

This clonotype was counted at least ten times. V and J are TRBV10-2 and TRBJ1-2, with no clear D. Trimming removed 2 bases from V and 4 bases from J, with 8 bases in between. This CDR3 spans 13 amino acids. Germline V gene sequence: CDR1 WSHSY, CDR2 SAAADI. CDR3 residues: CASSEGRLYGYTF. CDR3 nucleotides: TGCGCCAGCAGTGAGGGCAGGCTCTATGGCTACACCTTC.

J is TRBJ2-6 and V is TRBV2, with D perhaps matching TRBD2 (5 bases). Germline CDR1 reads SNHLY; CDR2 reads FYNNEI. The ends were cut back, 5 bases at V and 0 bases at J, with 17 bases in the middle. This CDR3 is built from 18 residues. CDR3: CASSLGSLLSSGANVLTF. The CDR3 region has the DNA TGTGCCAGCAGTCTTGGGAGTTTACTTTCCTCTGGGGCCAACGTCCTGACTTTC.

The J gene is TRBJ1-1, the V gene TRBV7-8; D is undetermined. Germline-derived CDR1 and CDR2 are SGHVS and FQNEAQ. V was cut by 1 base and J by 4 bases, with 13 bases left in between. The CDR3 has 15 residues. CDR3 nucleotide sequence: TGTGCCAGCAGCTTAGGAGTGTCGGGGATCACTGAAGCTTTCTTT. It yields the protein CASSLGVSGITEAFF.

This clonotype was counted many times. V is TRBV27 and J is TRBJ2-7, with D perhaps TRBD1 or TRBD2 (5 bases each). Trimming stripped 4 bases from V and 8 bases from J, with 15 bases between. Per the germline V gene, CDR1 is MNHEY and CDR2 is SMNVEV (reference sequence). The CDR3 has 13 residues. Here the CDR3 reads CASSSQRDVKQYF. The CDR3, as DNA: TGTGCCAGCAGTTCCCAAAGGGACGTCAAGCAGTACTTC.

In its sample, this clonotype was seen a few times. CDR3 region: CASSPGDPSYNEQFF. For the CDR3, the DNA is TGTGCCAGCAGCCCCGGGGATCCCTCCTACAATGAGCAGTTCTTC. V usage is TRBV3-1 and J usage is TRBJ2-1; a possible D gene is TRBD2 (5 bases). Trimming shortened V by 4 bases and J by 0 bases, and 10 bases separated the two germline ends. The germline CDR1 and CDR2 sequences are LGHDT and YNNKEL (reference sequence). CDR3 length equals 15 residues.

The chain is built from TRBV4-1 and TRBJ2-7; TRBD2 aligns across 9 bases. This CDR3 comprises 17 residues. The junction had 16 bases not matched to a gene; V was cut back by 3 bases and J by 7 bases. Germline CDR1 MGHRA, CDR2 YSYEKL. The DNA for the CDR3 is TGCGCCAGCAGCCACGCCCGGCTAGCGGGAAACTACAATGAGCAGTACTTC. Encoded protein: CASSHARLAGNYNEQYF.

This chain uses TRBV20-1 with TRBJ1-2, with TRBD1 matching 8 bases. Germline CDR1 is DFQATT and CDR2 is SNEGSKA (reference sequence). The CDR3 spans 13 residues. Written as DNA, the CDR3 is TGCAGGGCCCCAGGGGGCGAAGGATATGGCTACACCTTC. This sequence encodes CRAPGGEGYGYTF.

In its sample, this clonotype was seen a few times. The chain joins TRBV5-1 to TRBJ2-7; TRBD1 matches 10 bases. This CDR3 is built from 12 residues. The trim removed 5 bases at V and 8 bases at J, leaving 4 bases unmatched. Per the germline V gene, CDR1 is SGHRS and CDR2 is YFSETQ. The CDR3 is CASRWTGGKQYF. CDR3 bases: TGCGCCAGCAGGTGGACAGGGGGTAAGCAGTACTTC.

This clonotype occurred many times. The chain links TRBV12-3 or TRBV12-4 to TRBJ1-2; 8 nucleotides match TRBD1. J lost 4 bases, V lost 5 bases, and 6 bases had no gene match. This CDR3 comprises 14 residues. In DNA, the CDR3 is TGTGCCAGCAGTCTGACAGGGGAGTTCTATGGCTACACCTTC. Its translation: CASSLTGEFYGYTF.

This clonotype was seen more than once but under ten times. The chain combines TRBV20-1 with TRBJ2-1, with 12 bases identical to TRBD2. Germline assignment: CDR1 DFQATT and CDR2 SNEGSKA (reference sequence). After removal of 6 bases from V and 6 bases from J, the junction contained 6 bases not matched to a gene. The CDR3 covers 14 residues. CDR3 protein: CSAHGLAGPNEQFF. The CDR3 coding sequence is TGCAGTGCCCACGGACTAGCGGGGCCCAATGAGCAGTTCTTC.

In this sample, this clonotype turned up a few times. The V call is TRBV20-1, the J call TRBJ1-6; 7 bases agree with TRBD1. Germline V gene data show CDR1 as DFQATT and CDR2 as SNEGSKA (reference sequence). V dropped 3 bases and J dropped 10; count of bases not matched to a gene: 9. The CDR3 loop spans 14 amino acids. The CDR3 DNA follows: TGCAGTGCTAGGACAGGGTCCGGCGGCTCACCCCTCCACTTT. Translated: CSARTGSGGSPLHF.

The table lists this clonotype with a few counts. The CDR3 protein is CASSQDRGGPYNSPLHF. The CDR3, as DNA: TGCGCCAGCAGCCAAGATAGGGGGGGACCTTATAATTCACCCCTCCACTTT. This chain uses TRBV4-1 with TRBJ1-6; D perhaps matches TRBD1 (6 bases). Germline assignment: CDR1 MGHRA and CDR2 YSYEKL. With 0 bases removed from V and 4 bases from J, the gap between germline ends came to 13 bases. CDR3 length equals 17 residues.

The chain joins TRBV6-5 to TRBJ2-3; 9 bases fit TRBD2. Unmatched junction bases numbered 12, after V lost 2 bases and J lost 3 bases. Germline V gene sequence: CDR1 MNHEY, CDR2 SVGAGI. The CDR3 is 18 residues long. CDR3 amino acids: CASSYTGTSRAGTDTQYF. The CDR3 region has the DNA TGTGCCAGCAGTTACACCGGGACTAGCCGGGCAGGGACAGATACGCAGTATTTT.

The V and J genes are TRBV2 and TRBJ2-5, with TRBD2 identical over 7 bases. Germline V lookup: CDR1 SNHLY, CDR2 FYNNEI. Unmatched junction bases numbered 5, after V lost 5 bases and J lost 11 bases. This CDR3 is 11 amino acids long. The CDR3, as DNA: TGTGCCAGCAGTCCGACTAGCAAGCAGTACTTC. Translated, it gives CASSPTSKQYF.